Following are 2 T cell receptor beta chains from one sample sequenced in a study of Ad26.COV2.S vaccination and SARS-CoV-2 variants. Data came from immunoSEQ multiplex PCR; TCRdb stores just in-frame clones and leaves some out. The sample carries 400,000 to 450,000 clones, 75% to 95% recorded once. Sample treatment: over 15 received Ad26.COV2.S at low or high dose, single or two shots; roughly five received placebo; per-sample allocation not given. Sampling occurred on day 63 after the first vaccine or placebo injection. Sample: peripheral blood, taken in a trial of Ad26.COV2.S vaccine versus placebo. The receptors come from a person aged 18-65 years who received the Ad26.COV2.S COVID-19 vaccine or a placebo.

This clone was seen only a few times. The chain carries TRBV30 and TRBJ1-6, with D hard to call. The CDR3 runs to 14 residues. V lost 0 bases and J 8 bases, leaving 11 bases between the germline ends. Germline V lookup: CDR1 GTSNPN, CDR2 SVGIG (reference sequence). The CDR3 loop is CAWSVRHSYSPLHF. In nucleotides, the CDR3 is TGTGCCTGGAGTGTACGGCACAGCTATTCACCCCTCCACTTT.

This rearrangement joins TRBV19 to TRBJ2-5; 14 bases match TRBD2. Per germline, CDR1 LNHDA and CDR2 SQIVND (reference sequence). The CDR3 length is 20 residues. With V trimmed by 6 bases and J by 0 bases, 15 bases remained unmatched. The CDR3 region is CASSRIFGLAGGIYQETQYF. CDR3 DNA sequence: TGTGCCAGTAGCCGTATTTTTGGACTAGCGGGAGGCATTTACCAAGAGACCCAGTACTTC.